This entry lists 5 T cell receptor beta chains sequenced from one sample in a study of cytomegalovirus exposure and HLA in healthy donors (dated by TCRdb to 2016 to 2017). Library prep was done by the immunoSEQ multiplex PCR assay. A mixture of 60 forward primers for TCR Vbeta segments and 13 reverse primers for TCR Jbeta segments was used in the multiplex PCR. The clones in this table, taken by TCRdb from immuneACCESS, are in-frame only. Not every clone is retained; where verified, under half of the shortfall comes from an unresolved V gene, and the cause of the rest is unknown. This sample has tens of thousands of clones in its table, and about four fifths of those were observed once. The biggest ten clones account for 5.6% of the sample. Sequencing was done on a sample of PBMCs. All receptors derive from a young woman in good health and CMV-seropositive.

The genes are TRBV25-1 and TRBJ2-1, with no clear D. Germline CDR1 is MGHDK and CDR2 is SYGVNS. Trimming took 2 bases from V and 0 from J, leaving 8 bases between them. The CDR3 length is 15 residues. DNA of the CDR3: TGTGCCAGCAGTGAAGCCGGCGGCTCCTACAATGAGCAGTTCTTC. This translates into CASSEAGGSYNEQFF.

This clone is a singleton in its sample. The chain has TRBV6-1 and TRBJ1-2; no firm D call. V shed 0 bases and J shed 2 bases, with 10 bases lying between them. There are 15 residues in the CDR3. The germline gives CDR1 MNHNS, CDR2 SASEGT. CDR3 residues: CASSEALRANYGYTF. In DNA form, the CDR3 reads TGTGCCAGCAGTGAAGCGTTGAGGGCAAACTATGGCTACACCTTC.

The V and J genes are TRBV6-5 and TRBJ1-5, with 7 nucleotides matching TRBD1. Germline values: CDR1 MNHEY, CDR2 SVGAGI. The CDR3 covers 13 residues. The V gene end was trimmed by 5 bases and the J gene end by 7 bases; junction bases not matched to a gene: 5. CDR3 sequence reads: CASSTDRAQPQHF. DNA of the CDR3: TGTGCCAGCAGTACCGACAGGGCCCAGCCCCAGCATTTT.

The CDR3: CASSPGTIIAGTQYF. CDR3 nucleotide sequence: TGTGCCAGCAGCCCCGGGACAATAATCGCGGGCACGCAGTATTTT. The chain uses TRBV14 and TRBJ2-3, with a tentative D call TRBD1 (6 bases). Germline V lookup: CDR1 SGHDN, CDR2 FVKESK. CDR3 length equals 15 residues. The germline V and J ends were trimmed by 4 bases and 9 bases, with 20 bases remaining between them.

The chain has TRBV4-2 and TRBJ2-7, with 11 nucleotides matching TRBD2. CDR1 and CDR2 (germline): LGHNA, YNFKEQ. The V and J ends lost 0 bases and 0 bases, in that order; junction bases with no gene match: 1. This CDR3 is built from 16 residues. In nucleotides, the CDR3 is TGTGCCAGCAGCCAAGAGACTAGCGGGGACTCCTACGAGCAGTACTTC. Its translation is CASSQETSGDSYEQYF.